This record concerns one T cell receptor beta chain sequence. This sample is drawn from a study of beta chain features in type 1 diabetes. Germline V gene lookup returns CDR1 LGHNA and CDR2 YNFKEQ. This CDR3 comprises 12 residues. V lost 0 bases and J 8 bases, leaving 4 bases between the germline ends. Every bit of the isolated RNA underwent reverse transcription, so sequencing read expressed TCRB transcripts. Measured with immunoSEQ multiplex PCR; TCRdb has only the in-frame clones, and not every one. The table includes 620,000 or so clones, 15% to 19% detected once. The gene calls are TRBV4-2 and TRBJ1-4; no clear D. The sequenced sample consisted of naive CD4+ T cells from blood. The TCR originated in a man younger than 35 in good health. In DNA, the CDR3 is TGTGCCAGCAGCCAAGAGTCAGAAAAACTGTTTTTT. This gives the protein CASSQESEKLFF.